The 14 T cell receptor beta chains given below trace back to one sample, sequenced in a study of CD4+ T cells in melanoma. Method: immunoSEQ multiplex PCR; TCRdb's copy keeps in-frame clones and lacks some. Here the sample spans about 10,000 clones, approximately 74% being singletons. The sample was cells from a culture (not recorded whether cultured in vitro). Source of these receptors: a human donor with melanoma.

The rearrangement links TRBV5-1 to TRBJ1-1; possible D gene TRBD1, 6 bases. Germline V gene data show CDR1 as SGHRS and CDR2 as YFSETQ. This CDR3 contains 16 residues. Trimming stripped 4 bases from V and 4 bases from J, with 20 bases between. The CDR3 nucleotides are TGCGCCAGCAGCCCTATATCGACAGGTTGGGGCACTGAAGCTTTCTTT. As protein: CASSPISTGWGTEAFF.

The rearrangement uses TRBV11-2 and TRBJ1-1; no definite D call. Trimming shortened V by 4 bases and J by 6 bases, and 12 bases separated the two germline ends. Germline lookup yields CDR1 SGHAT and CDR2 FQNNGV. The CDR3 runs to 13 residues. CDR3 sequence reads: CASSSPRSPEAFF. The CDR3 bases are TGTGCCAGCAGCTCCCCCCGGTCGCCTGAAGCTTTCTTT.

This clone was detected a few times. The rearrangement uses TRBV28 and TRBJ1-2; the D gene is possibly TRBD1 (5 bases). The CDR3 extends over 12 amino acids. Germline CDR1 is MDHEN and CDR2 is SYDVKM. The germline V and J ends were trimmed by 8 bases and 4 bases, with 11 bases remaining between them. CDR3 bases: TGTGCCAGCGGGGACCGGGGCTATGGCTACACCTTC. As protein: CASGDRGYGYTF.

This rearrangement joins TRBV10-3 to TRBJ1-2; possible D gene TRBD1, 6 bases. This CDR3 has 12 residues. Trimming cost V 8 bases and J 3 bases, with 10 bases left between them. Germline V gives CDR1 ENHRY, CDR2 SYGVKD. The CDR3 loop reads CAIGRGDYGYTF. The CDR3 bases are TGTGCCATCGGCAGGGGAGACTATGGCTACACCTTC.

J is TRBJ2-4 and V is TRBV6-5, with 8 bases fitting TRBD2. The CDR3 sequence is 14 residues long. After removal of 10 bases from V and 0 bases from J, the junction contained 5 bases not matched to a gene. Germline V lookup: CDR1 MNHEY, CDR2 SVGAGI. The CDR3 sequence: CATSGGGAKNIQYF. CDR3 DNA: TGTGCCACGTCGGGGGGGGGAGCCAAAAACATTCAGTACTTC.

The chain uses TRBV10-3 and TRBJ1-1; D unresolved. V lost 10 bases, J lost 6 bases, and 18 bases lay in between. The CDR3 runs to 13 residues. The germline V gene has CDR1 ENHRY and CDR2 SYGVKD. Here the CDR3 DNA reads TGTGCCAGCAGATCGAGGGATGCAGCTGAAGCTTTCTTT. Residues: CASRSRDAAEAFF.

The chain couples TRBV6-5 to TRBJ2-5; D may be TRBD1 (7 bases). Germline lookup yields CDR1 MNHEY and CDR2 SVGAGI. Trimming removed 5 bases from V and 5 bases from J, with 15 bases in between. The CDR3 runs to 14 residues. The CDR3 reads CASSPRRGLETQYF. The CDR3 region has the DNA TGTGCCAGCAGTCCGAGGAGGGGGCTTGAGACCCAGTACTTC.

The chain couples TRBV11-3 to TRBJ2-3; D is ambiguous. The V gene lost 3 bases and the J gene lost 4 bases, with 8 bases spanning the gap. This CDR3 is 13 amino acids long. Germline V gives CDR1 SGHNT, CDR2 YENEEA. The CDR3 region is CASSFATADTQYF. The CDR3 nucleotides are TGTGCCAGCAGCTTTGCCACGGCAGATACGCAGTATTTT.

This clone was counted between two and nine times. The rearrangement joins TRBV2 to TRBJ2-1; unclear D gene. The CDR3 totals 10 residues. Germline V CDR1 and CDR2: SNHLY, FYNNEI. Trimming pared 6 bases from V and 4 bases from J, leaving 1 base between. The chain's CDR3 is CASRYNEQFF. Here the CDR3 DNA reads TGTGCCAGCAGATACAATGAGCAGTTCTTC.

V usage is TRBV15 and J usage is TRBJ1-4; D is possibly TRBD1 (5 bases). Germline values: CDR1 LNHNV, CDR2 YYDKDF (reference sequence). The V end lost 0 bases, the J end lost 7 bases, and 15 bases lay between the germline ends. This CDR3 spans 16 amino acids. CDR3 residues: CATSRDLPGTGEKLFF. CDR3 sequence (DNA): TGTGCCACCAGCAGAGATCTTCCGGGGACCGGTGAAAAACTGTTTTTT.

V is TRBV11-2 and J is TRBJ2-7; 7 positions agree with TRBD1. Germline lookup yields CDR1 SGHAT and CDR2 FQNNGV. Trimming at V came to 5 bases and at J to 3 bases, leaving 7 bases not matched to a gene. CDR3 length: 14 residues. The CDR3 loop reads CASSPDRDDYEQYF. The CDR3 bases are TGTGCCAGCAGCCCCGACAGGGACGACTACGAGCAGTACTTC. Filled out from reference TRBV11-2 and TRBJ2-7, the complete variable domain reads EAGVAQSPRYKIIEKRQSVAFWCNPISGHATLYWYQQILGQGPKLLIQFQNNGVVDDSQLPKDRFSAERLKGVDSTLKIQPAKLEDSAVYLCASSPDRDDYEQYFGPGTRLTVT.

The chain joins TRBV2 to TRBJ2-1; 10 bases are a match to TRBD2. CDR1 and CDR2 (germline): SNHLY, FYNNEI. The CDR3 runs to 20 residues. Trimming at V came to 5 bases and at J to 0 bases, leaving 16 bases not matched to a gene. The CDR3 bases are TGTGCCAGCAGTACTACCCTAGGAGCGGGGGGGAGTTTCTCCTACAATGAGCAGTTCTTC. It specifies CASSTTLGAGGSFSYNEQFF.

This rearrangement joins TRBV5-1 to TRBJ1-3; D unresolved. The germline gives CDR1 SGHRS, CDR2 YFSETQ. Trimming pared 0 bases from V and 1 base from J, leaving 5 bases between. The length of the CDR3 is 14 residues. CDR3 region: CASSLGQSGNTIYF. The CDR3, as DNA: TGCGCCAGCAGCTTGGGTCAGTCTGGAAACACCATATATTTT.

V is TRBV2 and J is TRBJ2-2; perhaps TRBD2 as D (6 bases). V dropped 6 bases and J dropped 2 bases, with 10 bases sitting between them. Germline loops: CDR1 SNHLY, CDR2 FYNNEI. The CDR3 covers 14 residues. CDR3 DNA sequence: TGTGCCAGCAGGGGGGGATTAAACACCGGGGAGCTGTTTTTT. Translating gives CASRGGLNTGELFF.